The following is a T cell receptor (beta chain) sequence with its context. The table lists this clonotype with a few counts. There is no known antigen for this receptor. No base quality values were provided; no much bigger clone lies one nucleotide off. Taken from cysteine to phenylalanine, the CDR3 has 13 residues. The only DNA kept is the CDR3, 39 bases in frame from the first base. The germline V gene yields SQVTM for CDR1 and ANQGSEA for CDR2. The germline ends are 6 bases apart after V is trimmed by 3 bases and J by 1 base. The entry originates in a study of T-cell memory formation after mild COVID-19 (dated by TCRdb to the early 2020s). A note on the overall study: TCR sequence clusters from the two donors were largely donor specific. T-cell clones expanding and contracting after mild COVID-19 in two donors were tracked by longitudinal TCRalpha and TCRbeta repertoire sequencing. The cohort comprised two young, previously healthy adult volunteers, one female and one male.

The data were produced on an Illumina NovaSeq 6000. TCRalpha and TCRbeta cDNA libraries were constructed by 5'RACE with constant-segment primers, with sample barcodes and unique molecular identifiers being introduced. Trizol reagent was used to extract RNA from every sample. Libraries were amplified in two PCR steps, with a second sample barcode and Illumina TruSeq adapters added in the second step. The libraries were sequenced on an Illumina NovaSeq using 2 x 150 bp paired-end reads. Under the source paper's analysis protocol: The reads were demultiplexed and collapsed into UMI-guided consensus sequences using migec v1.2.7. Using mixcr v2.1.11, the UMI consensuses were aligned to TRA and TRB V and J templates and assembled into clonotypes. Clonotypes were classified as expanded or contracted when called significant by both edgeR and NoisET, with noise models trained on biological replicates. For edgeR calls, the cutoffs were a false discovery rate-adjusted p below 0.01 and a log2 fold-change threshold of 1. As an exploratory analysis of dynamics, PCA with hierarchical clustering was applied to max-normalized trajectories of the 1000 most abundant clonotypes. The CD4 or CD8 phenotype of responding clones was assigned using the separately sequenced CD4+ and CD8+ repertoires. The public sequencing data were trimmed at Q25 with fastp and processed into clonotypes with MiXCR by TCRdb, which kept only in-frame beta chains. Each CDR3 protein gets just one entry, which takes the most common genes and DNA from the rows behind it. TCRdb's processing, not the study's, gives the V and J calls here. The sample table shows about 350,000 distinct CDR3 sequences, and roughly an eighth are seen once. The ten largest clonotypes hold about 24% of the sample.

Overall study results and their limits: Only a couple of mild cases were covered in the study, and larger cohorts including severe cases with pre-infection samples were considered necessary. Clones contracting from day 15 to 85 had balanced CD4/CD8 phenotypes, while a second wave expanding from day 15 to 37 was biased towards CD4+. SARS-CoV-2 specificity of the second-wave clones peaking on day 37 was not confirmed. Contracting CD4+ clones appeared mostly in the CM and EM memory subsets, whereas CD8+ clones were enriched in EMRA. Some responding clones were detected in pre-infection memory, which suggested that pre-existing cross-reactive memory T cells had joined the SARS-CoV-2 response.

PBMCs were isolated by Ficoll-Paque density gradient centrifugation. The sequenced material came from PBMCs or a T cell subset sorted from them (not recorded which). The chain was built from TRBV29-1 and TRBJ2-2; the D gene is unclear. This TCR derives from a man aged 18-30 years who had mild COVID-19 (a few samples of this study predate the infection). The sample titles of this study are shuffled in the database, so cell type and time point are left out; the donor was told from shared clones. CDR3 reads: CSVDPRNTGELFF. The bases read TGCAGCGTTGATCCGAGGAACACCGGGGAGCTGTTTTTT.